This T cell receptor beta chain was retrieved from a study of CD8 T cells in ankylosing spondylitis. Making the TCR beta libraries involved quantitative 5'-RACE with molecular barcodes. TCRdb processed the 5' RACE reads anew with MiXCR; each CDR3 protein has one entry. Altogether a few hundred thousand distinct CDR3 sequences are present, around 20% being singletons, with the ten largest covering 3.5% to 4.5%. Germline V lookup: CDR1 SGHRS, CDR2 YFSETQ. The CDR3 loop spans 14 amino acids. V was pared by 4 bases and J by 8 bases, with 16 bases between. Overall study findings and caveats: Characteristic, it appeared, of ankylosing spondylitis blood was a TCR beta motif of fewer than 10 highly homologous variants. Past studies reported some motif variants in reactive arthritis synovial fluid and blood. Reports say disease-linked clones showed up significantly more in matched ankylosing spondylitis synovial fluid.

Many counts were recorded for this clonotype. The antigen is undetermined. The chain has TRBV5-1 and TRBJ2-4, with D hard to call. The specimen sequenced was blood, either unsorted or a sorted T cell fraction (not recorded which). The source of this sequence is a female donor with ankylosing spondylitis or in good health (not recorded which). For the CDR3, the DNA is TGCGCCAGCAGCCGGTGGGAAATGTCGGACATTCAGTACTTC. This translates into CASSRWEMSDIQYF.